This T cell receptor (beta chain) was documented in a study of OX40 agonist ivuxolimab in advanced cancers. The wider study: Enrolled patients in dose escalation had cancers that were hepatocellular carcinoma, melanoma, renal cell or head and neck cancer. Findings of the study overall: The antigens recognized by the expanded peripheral T cells, that is their antigen specificity, were not determined. In a subset of nonresponders, normalized T-cell clonal expansion was also low.

Profiling relied on immunoSEQ multiplex PCR, and the TCRdb table lists in-frame clones only, not all of them. The data hold tens of thousands of clones, with approximately 91% observed a single time. Note on this clone: Its antigen is unidentified.

The CDR3 totals 15 residues. Unmatched junction bases numbered 7, after V lost 4 bases and J lost 5 bases. From germline, CDR1 is MNHEY and CDR2 SMNVEV (reference sequence). Sequences were derived from CD4+ or CD8+ T cells sorted from blood, sampled in a trial of the OX40 agonist ivuxolimab. This clonotype was sampled from an adult with an advanced solid tumor such as melanoma, head and neck, liver or kidney cancer. The chain links TRBV27 to TRBJ2-5; 10 nucleotides match TRBD1. As DNA, the CDR3 is TGTGCCAGCAGTTGGACAGGGGGTATGTGGGAGACCCAGTACTTC. This gives the protein CASSWTGGMWETQYF.